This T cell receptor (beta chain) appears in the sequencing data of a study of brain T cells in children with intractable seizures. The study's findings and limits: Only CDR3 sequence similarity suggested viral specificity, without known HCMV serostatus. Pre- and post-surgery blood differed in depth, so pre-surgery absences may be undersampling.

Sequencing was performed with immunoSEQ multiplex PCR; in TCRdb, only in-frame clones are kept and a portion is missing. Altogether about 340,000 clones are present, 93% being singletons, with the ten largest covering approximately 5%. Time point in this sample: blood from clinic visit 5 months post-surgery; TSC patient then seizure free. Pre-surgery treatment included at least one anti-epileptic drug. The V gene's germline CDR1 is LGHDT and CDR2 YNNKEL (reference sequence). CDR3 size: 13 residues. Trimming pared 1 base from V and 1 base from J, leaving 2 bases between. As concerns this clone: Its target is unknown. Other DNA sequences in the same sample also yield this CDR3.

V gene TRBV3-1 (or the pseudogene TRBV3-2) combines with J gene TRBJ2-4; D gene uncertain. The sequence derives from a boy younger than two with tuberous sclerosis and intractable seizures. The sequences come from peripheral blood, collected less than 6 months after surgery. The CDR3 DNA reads TGTGCCAGCAGCCAAGGTGCCAAAAACATTCAGTACTTC. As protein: CASSQGAKNIQYF.